Listed here is a single TCR beta chain. Its antigen is unidentified. The sample originates from a study of blood T cells in healthy people across ages. General study results and limits: Across samples, TCR beta diversity tracked strongly with naive T cell percentage.

The use of a sample-barcoded 5' primer and a J-beta primer mix characterized a second PCR of roughly 6 to 11 cycles. Each cDNA molecule was tagged by a template-switch adaptor with 12 random nucleotides. MiXCR, run by TCRdb on the 5' RACE reads, gives a single entry per CDR3 protein. The repertoire holds 800,000 to 900,000 distinct CDR3 sequences, with around 62% as singletons. The CDR3 is 16 amino acids. V lost 2 bases to trimming and J lost 1 base, with 14 bases between them. The germline gives CDR1 SGHDN, CDR2 FVKESK. The sequence derives from a man in his thirties or forties in good health. The chain links TRBV14 to TRBJ2-5; a weak D match, TRBD2 (5 bases). Sample: blood. The DNA of the CDR3 is TGTGCCAGCAGCCAAAATCCGGGGTACAGCCAAGAGACCCAGTACTTC. Its protein product is CASSQNPGYSQETQYF.